A single sample is the source of the 24 T cell receptor beta chains below, sequenced in a study of T-cell reconstitution after alpha-beta-depleted transplantation in children. The TCRbeta library was prepared with unique molecular identifiers. Using its own MiXCR run on the PCR reads, TCRdb lists one record per CDR3 protein. The sample gives about 76,000 distinct CDR3 sequences, over 12% of which show up once; 25% to 30% is in the top ten. The sample consisted of PBMCs, mostly from graft donor cells, taken 180 days after TCRalphabeta/CD19-depleted stem cell transplant. The source is a male patient aged 2-15 years who had a stem cell transplant for acute lymphoblastic leukemia, so the T cells may come from the graft donor.

This clonotype was observed a handful of times. The chain couples TRBV6-2 or TRBV6-3 to TRBJ2-7; D perhaps matches TRBD1 (6 bases). Germline-derived CDR1 and CDR2 are MNHEY and SVGEGT. The CDR3 sequence is 15 residues long. Trimming removed 6 bases from V and 1 base from J, with 16 bases in between. The CDR3 loop is CASSRDRNPSYEQYF. The CDR3 nucleotides are TGTGCCAGCAGCCGCGACAGGAATCCGTCCTACGAGCAGTACTTC.

This clonotype occurred a few times. This sequence joins TRBV18 and TRBJ2-5, with D perhaps matching TRBD1 or TRBD2 (5 bases each). V was pared by 1 base and J by 3 bases, with 15 bases between. Germline CDR1 reads KGHSH; CDR2 reads LQKENI. This CDR3 is built from 16 residues. The CDR3 sequence: CASSPRAPGTKETQYF. As DNA, the CDR3 is TGTGCCAGCTCACCACGGGCGCCAGGGACGAAAGAGACCCAGTACTTC.

In this sample, this clonotype turned up a few times. The chain combines TRBV20-1 with TRBJ2-5, with D unclear. Germline V gene sequence: CDR1 DFQATT, CDR2 SNEGSKA (reference sequence). V was pared by 4 bases and J by 6 bases, with 12 bases between. The CDR3 consists of 12 residues. CDR3 sequence (DNA): TGCAGTGCTAAGGCCCGCCGGAAGACCCAGTACTTC. Protein sequence: CSAKARRKTQYF.

This clonotype has a count of ten or more. The V call is TRBV7-8, the J call TRBJ2-2, with 7 bases lining up with TRBD1. J gave up 3 bases and V 5 bases, and 6 bases lay outside the gene matches. Germline CDR1 and CDR2: SGHVS and FQNEAQ. This CDR3 is 15 amino acids long. For the CDR3, the DNA is TGTGCCAGCAGCATTAGGACAGGTTACACCGGGGAGCTGTTTTTT. Translated, it gives CASSIRTGYTGELFF.

The chain is built from TRBV13 and TRBJ2-3; D could derive from TRBD1 or TRBD2 (6 bases each). The CDR3 length is 15 residues. V was trimmed by 3 bases and J by 4 bases, leaving 14 bases between them. Germline CDR1 PRHDT, CDR2 FYEKMQ (reference sequence). The CDR3 DNA reads TGTGCCAGCAGCTTCCGGGAGAGGGGGGCAGATACGCAGTATTTT. It encodes CASSFRERGADTQYF.

Only a few counts were recorded for this clonotype. The V gene is TRBV5-1, the J gene TRBJ2-7, with D perhaps matching TRBD1 (6 bases). Germline loops: CDR1 SGHRS, CDR2 YFSETQ. This CDR3 region has 16 residues. Trimming left V 3 bases short and J 0 bases short, with 16 bases between. CDR3 nucleotide sequence: TGCGCCAGCAGCTCGCTGGACAGCCTTAGCTCCTACGAGCAGTACTTC. Encoded protein: CASSSLDSLSSYEQYF.

The DNA of the CDR3 is TGCGCCAGCAGTGAGTCTTGGGGGATAGACTATGGCTACACCTTC. Translated: CASSESWGIDYGYTF. The genes are TRBV10-2 and TRBJ1-2; a possible D gene is TRBD1 (5 bases). Germline loops: CDR1 WSHSY, CDR2 SAAADI. Trimming took 0 bases from V and 3 from J, leaving 11 bases between them. There are 15 residues in the CDR3.

This clonotype has a handful of counts. The chain employs TRBV6-2 or TRBV6-3 and TRBJ2-1; D is ambiguous. CDR1 and CDR2 (germline): MNHEY, SVGEGT. Trimming stripped 6 bases from V and 7 bases from J, with 10 bases between. This CDR3 spans 12 amino acids. CDR3: CASSPPKNEQFF. As DNA, the CDR3 is TGTGCCAGCAGCCCCCCCAAGAATGAGCAGTTCTTC.

J is TRBJ1-3 and V is TRBV5-1; no firm D call. The ends were cut back, 2 bases at V and 0 bases at J, with 6 bases in the middle. The CDR3 totals 14 residues. The germline V gene has CDR1 SGHRS and CDR2 YFSETQ. The CDR3 bases are TGCGCCAGCAGCTTAGGCGACTCTGGAAACACCATATATTTT. Its translation: CASSLGDSGNTIYF.

This clonotype was detected a few times. This chain joins TRBV29-1 and TRBJ2-3; no clear D. Germline V gives CDR1 SQVTM, CDR2 ANQGSEA. This CDR3 has 11 residues. CDR3: CSSEGTDTQYF. In DNA, the CDR3 is TGCAGTTCGGAAGGCACAGATACGCAGTATTTT.

This clonotype was seen at least ten times. This sequence joins TRBV20-1 and TRBJ2-3, with D uncertain. Germline loops: CDR1 DFQATT, CDR2 SNEGSKA (reference sequence). The CDR3 covers 15 residues. Trimming pared 5 bases from V and 0 bases from J, leaving 15 bases between. The CDR3 here is CSASLPGPSTDTQYF. The DNA of the CDR3 is TGCAGTGCTTCTCTTCCGGGCCCTAGCACAGATACGCAGTATTTT.

This clonotype was counted only a few times. This CDR3 fails to terminate in the conserved phenylalanine or tryptophan, so it likely reflects a read error. No DNA is shown, since the ends of the CDR3 on it are uncertain; the CDR3 is the one TCRdb lists. This chain uses TRBV7-7 with TRBJ2-7; the D call TRBD1 from the table was never checked on the DNA. The CDR3 contains 11 residues when both ends are counted. Germline V gene sequence: CDR1 SSHAT, CDR2 FNYEAQ (reference sequence). The CDR3 loop reads CASSLAGKGVG.

This clonotype was seen ten or more times. The chain uses TRBV28 and TRBJ2-1; D is possibly TRBD1 or TRBD2 (5 bases each). Trimming removed 2 bases from V and 6 bases from J, with 17 bases in between. The CDR3 covers 16 residues. The germline V gene encodes CDR1 MDHEN and CDR2 SYDVKM. The CDR3 is CASSLILRGEGNEQFF. The DNA for the CDR3 is TGTGCCAGCAGTTTAATTCTGAGGGGAGAGGGCAATGAGCAGTTCTTC.

There are a few counts of this clonotype. V and J are TRBV7-9 and TRBJ2-1; D is ambiguous. The CDR3 runs to 14 residues. Germline CDR1 is SEHNR and CDR2 is FQNEAQ (reference sequence). Trimming removed 5 bases at V and 5 bases at J, with 13 bases between. The CDR3 DNA follows: TGTGCCAGCAGCCCCAGCCGGAGCGACAATGAGCAGTTCTTC. It yields the protein CASSPSRSDNEQFF.

This clonotype was detected a few times. V gene TRBV28 combines with J gene TRBJ1-2, with TRBD1 as a possible D gene (6 bases). CDR1 is MDHEN and CDR2 is SYDVKM in the germline V gene. CDR3 size: 13 residues. Trimming took off 3 bases at V and 4 bases at J, with 9 bases between the two ends. The CDR3 sequence: CASSFRGAYGYTF. The CDR3 region has the DNA TGTGCCAGCAGTTTTAGGGGGGCCTATGGCTACACCTTC.

The V call is TRBV20-1, the J call TRBJ2-4, with D perhaps being TRBD1 or TRBD2 (6 bases each). The length of the CDR3 is 16 residues. Germline lookup yields CDR1 DFQATT and CDR2 SNEGSKA (reference sequence). The V gene lost 0 bases and the J gene lost 4 bases, with 16 bases spanning the gap. The CDR3 DNA reads TGCAGTGCTAGAGATTGGGGGGCCGACTTGAAAAACATTCAGTACTTC. Translation gives CSARDWGADLKNIQYF.

This clonotype was seen a handful of times. The CDR3 loop is CASSPSASRHEQFF. In DNA form, the CDR3 reads TGTGCCAGCAGCCCCTCGGCTAGCCGGCATGAGCAGTTCTTC. V usage is TRBV4-2 and J usage is TRBJ2-1; perhaps TRBD2 as D (5 bases). Germline CDR1 is LGHNA and CDR2 is YNFKEQ. Trimming cost V 4 bases and J 8 bases, with 15 bases left between them. This CDR3 has 14 residues.

Only a few counts were recorded for this clonotype. This chain links TRBV9 with TRBJ2-6, with D perhaps TRBD1 (6 bases). The CDR3 loop spans 16 amino acids. Germline CDR1 and CDR2: SGDLS and YYNGEE. V lost 3 bases and J lost 5, with 15 bases in between. The CDR3 region has the DNA TGTGCCAGCAGCGGCGATCCAGGGGAATGGGCCAACGTCCTGACTTTC. It specifies CASSGDPGEWANVLTF.

CDR3 protein: CASSSPISLAGALFSYNEQFF. The DNA of the CDR3 is TGTGCCAGCAGTTCCCCAATATCACTAGCGGGGGCCCTCTTCTCCTACAATGAGCAGTTCTTC. The V and J genes are TRBV12-3 or TRBV12-4 and TRBJ2-1; 11 positions match TRBD2. Unmatched junction bases numbered 17, after V lost 4 bases and J lost 0 bases. The CDR3 has 21 residues.

The gene calls are TRBV9 and TRBJ1-1, with D possibly matching TRBD1 (5 bases). CDR1 is SGDLS, CDR2 YYNGEE, per germline. The CDR3 covers 13 residues. Trimming left V 3 bases short and J 6 bases short, with 12 bases between. CDR3 sequence: CASSALDTSEAFF. CDR3 nucleotide sequence: TGTGCCAGCAGCGCGTTGGACACCTCTGAAGCTTTCTTT. The full variable domain, its missing parts supplied by reference TRBV9 and TRBJ1-1, is DSGVTQTPKHLITATGQRVTLRCSPRSGDLSVYWYQQSLDQGLQFLIQYYNGEERAKGNILERFSAQQFPDLHSELNLSSLELGDSALYFCASSALDTSEAFFGQGTRLTVV.

The chain joins TRBV5-1 to TRBJ2-7; perhaps TRBD1 as D (5 bases). This CDR3 is 15 amino acids long. The V gene's germline CDR1 is SGHRS and CDR2 YFSETQ. V lost 0 bases and J lost 9, with 19 bases in between. The CDR3 region has the DNA TGCGCCAGCAGCTTGGCGTCGCAGGGCCTGGCGGTGCAGTACTTC. Translating gives CASSLASQGLAVQYF.

This clonotype was seen at least ten times. The CDR3 DNA reads TGCAGCGTTGAAGAGCCACGAGCGGGGGGCTACACCGGGGAGCTGTTTTTT. Translating it yields CSVEEPRAGGYTGELFF. This sequence joins TRBV29-1 and TRBJ2-2; TRBD2 matches 9 bases. CDR1 is SQVTM and CDR2 is ANQGSEA in the germline V gene. J gave up 3 bases and V 0 bases, and 8 bases lay outside the gene matches. The CDR3 is 17 amino acids.

This clonotype has a handful of counts. This rearrangement joins TRBV5-4 to TRBJ2-1, with 9 bases identical to TRBD1. Germline-derived CDR1 and CDR2 are SGHNT and YYREEE (reference sequence). The CDR3 spans 19 residues. The V segment lost 2 bases and the J segment 0 bases; nucleotides outside the gene matches: 12. CDR3 bases: TGTGCCAGCAGCTTCTGGGACAGGGTATCCTTGAGCTCCTACAATGAGCAGTTCTTC. Translating it yields CASSFWDRVSLSSYNEQFF.

This clonotype was counted at least ten times. The genes are TRBV10-3 and TRBJ1-1, with a weak D call TRBD1 (5 bases). This CDR3 is 15 amino acids long. In germline, CDR1 is ENHRY, CDR2 SYGVKD. V lost 2 bases and J lost 1, with 11 bases in between. Here the CDR3 DNA reads TGTGCCATCAGTGAGGGAGGGACGGAGAACACTGAAGCTTTCTTT. It translates to CAISEGGTENTEAFF.